Listed below are T cell receptor beta chains from one sample, sequenced in a study of blood T cell repertoires in COVID-19. The protocol was immunoSEQ multiplex PCR, while the TCRdb copy is restricted to in-frame clones and leaves out a portion. The sample has some 360,000 clones, about nine tenths seen once; the top ten hold over 1%. Specimen: PBMCs or T cells enriched from blood (not recorded which). The receptors were gathered from a woman in her twenties or thirties who had been exposed to COVID-19. CDR3s include the opening cysteine and the closing phenylalanine or tryptophan. D genes are given only for firm matches. Rows may omit the clone size; those that give it use once, few, many or a size class.

d_gene | j_gene | v_gene | abundance | CDR3nt | CDR3aa
TRBD1 | TRBJ1-5 | TRBV28 | NA | TGTGCCAGCAGTGATACCGGGACAGGTGTTAGACAGCCCCAGCATTTT | CASSDTGTGVRQPQHF
NA | TRBJ1-5 | TRBV19 | few | TGTGCCAGTAGTATGGGAGGGCCCAATCAGCCCCAGCATTTT | CASSMGGPNQPQHF
TRBD1 | TRBJ1-5 | TRBV24-1 | once | TGTGCCACCGGTGGGGGACAGGGTTATCAGCCCCAGCATTTT | CATGGGQGYQPQHF
TRBD1 | TRBJ2-5 | TRBV5-1 | NA | TGCGCCAGCAGCCCGACAGGGAGAAGGGAAGAGACCCAGTACTTC | CASSPTGRREETQYF
TRBD2 | TRBJ2-2 | TRBV7-8 | few | TGTGCCAGCAGCCTATTGGCGGCTAGCGGGAGGGGAAACACCGGGGAGCTGTTTTTT | CASSLLAASGRGNTGELFF
NA | TRBJ2-7 | TRBV15 | NA | TGTGCCACCAGCAGAGCTAATGCCTACGAGCAGTACTTC | CATSRANAYEQYF
NA | TRBJ1-2 | TRBV5-1 | NA | TGCGCCAGCAGCTTGGCCTCAAATCCAGGGGCGGATGGCTACACCTTC | CASSLASNPGADGYTF
TRBD2 | TRBJ2-1 | TRBV10-1 | NA | TGCGCCAGCAGTGACAGTAGCGGGAGTCTCCACAATGAGCAGTTCTTC | CASSDSSGSLHNEQFF
TRBD1 | TRBJ2-5 | TRBV29-1 | NA | TGCAGCGTCCAGGACAGGGGGGCTCAAGAGACCCAGTACTTC | CSVQDRGAQETQYF
TRBD2 | TRBJ2-1 | TRBV5-1 | NA | TGCGCCAGCAGCTTTCCGGGACTAGCGGACAATGAGCAGTTCTTC | CASSFPGLADNEQFF
NA | TRBJ1-5 | TRBV19 | NA | TGTGCCAGTACCAAGGGGGTGTCGAATCAGCCCCAGCATTTT | CASTKGVSNQPQHF
TRBD1 | TRBJ1-1 | TRBV11-3 | NA | TGTGCCAGCAGCTCCCAAGGACAGGGTGAAGCTTTCTTT | CASSSQGQGEAFF
TRBD2 | TRBJ2-7 | TRBV5-1 | NA | TGCGCCAGCAGCTTAGCGGGACCCTACGAGCAGTACTTC | CASSLAGPYEQYF
NA | TRBJ2-6 | TRBV7-6 | NA | TGTGCCAGCAGCCCTCTTAGCTCTGGGGCCAACGTCCTGACTTTC | CASSPLSSGANVLTF
NA | TRBJ1-6 | TRBV2 | NA | TGTGCCAGTACCCTCCGGGACTTCTCCCCCGGGGATAATTCACCCCTCCACTTT | CASTLRDFSPGDNSPLHF
TRBD1 | TRBJ1-4 | TRBV6-5 | NA | TGTGCCAGCAGTTCTCGGACAGGGAGAGGTGAAAAACTGTTTTTT | CASSSRTGRGEKLFF
NA | TRBJ2-7 | TRBV28 | NA | TGTGCCAGCAGTTCCGCGGGCTACGAGCAGTACTTC | CASSSAGYEQYF
TRBD1 | TRBJ1-6 | TRBV9 | few | TGTGCCAGCAGCGCCGGACAGGGGGGTTATAATTCACCCCTCCACTTT | CASSAGQGGYNSPLHF
TRBD2 | TRBJ2-3 | TRBV5-8 | once | TGTGCCAGCAGCTTGGCTGGTAGCGGGAGGTACACAGATACGCAGTATTTT | CASSLAGSGRYTDTQYF
NA | TRBJ1-2 | TRBV11-3 | NA | TGTGCCAGCAGCTCCAGGGATCCCTCCGGGGGCTACACCTTC | CASSSRDPSGGYTF
TRBD2 | TRBJ2-2 | TRBV7-6 | NA | TGTGCCAGCAGCCCCGGACTAGCGGGAGGGTTGGACACCGGGGAGCTGTTTTTT | CASSPGLAGGLDTGELFF
TRBD2 | TRBJ2-3 | TRBV11-3 | NA | TGTGCCAGCAGCCCCGCTTACACCTCTAGCGGGAGGTTCGGAACAGATACGCAGTATTTT | CASSPAYTSSGRFGTDTQYF
TRBD1 | TRBJ1-1 | TRBV7-3 | NA | TGTGCCAGCAGCCAGGGGGCCGGGATGAACACTGAAGCTTTCTTT | CASSQGAGMNTEAFF
TRBD1 | TRBJ2-1 | TRBV6-4 | few | TGTGCCAGCAGTGAGGTGGGGACAGAGGGTTACAATGAGCAGTTCTTC | CASSEVGTEGYNEQFF
NA | TRBJ1-5 | TRBV7-9 | NA | TGTGCCAGCAGCTCTGGGGGGCAGCCCCAGCATTTT | CASSSGGQPQHF
NA | TRBJ2-2 | TRBV2 | NA | TGTGCCAGCAGGACAGGATCGAACACCGGGGAGCTGTTTTTT | CASRTGSNTGELFF
TRBD1 | TRBJ1-1 | TRBV13 | NA | TGTGCCAGCAGCTCTGGACAGGGGGGGGCTGAAGCTTTCTTT | CASSSGQGGAEAFF
NA | TRBJ1-2 | TRBV19 | NA | TGTGCCAGTAGTATAGCAGGCGGCTACACCTTC | CASSIAGGYTF
TRBD1 | TRBJ2-7 | TRBV24-1 | NA | TGTGCCACCAGTGACCCGGGGACAGGGGGCGTCGAGCAGTACTTC | CATSDPGTGGVEQYF
TRBD2 | TRBJ2-1 | TRBV2 | NA | TGTGCCAGCAGTGAAGGTCTAGCGGGAAGGAATGAGCAGTTCTTC | CASSEGLAGRNEQFF
NA | TRBJ2-7 | TRBV27 | once | TGTGCCAGCAGTTTGAGTCGGGATGGATACGAGCAGTACTTC | CASSLSRDGYEQYF
NA | TRBJ1-2 | TRBV6-6 | NA | TGTGCCAGCAGCCCGGGAGGGGTCCGGGGGTATGGCTACACCTTC | CASSPGGVRGYGYTF
NA | TRBJ2-2 | TRBV5-5 | NA | TGTGCCAGCAGCTTGGACAGTTGGAACAACCGGGAGCTGTTTTTT | CASSLDSWNNRELFF
NA | TRBJ1-4 | TRBV5-1 | NA | TGCGCCAGCAGCGTACAGGCTTCGGATGAAAAACTGTTTTTT | CASSVQASDEKLFF
TRBD2 | TRBJ2-7 | TRBV27 | NA | TGTGCCAGCAGTTTATCGGGGGGGGTGGAGCAGTACTTC | CASSLSGGVEQYF
NA | TRBJ2-1 | TRBV4-2 | NA | TGTGCCAGCAGCCCTCCGGCCGGGAGCAATGAGCAGTTCTTC | CASSPPAGSNEQFF
TRBD2 | TRBJ2-1 | TRBV7-9 | NA | TGTGCCAGCAGCTTAGCGACTAGCGGGGTAAATGAGCAGTTCTTC | CASSLATSGVNEQFF
NA | TRBJ1-2 | TRBV27 | NA | TGTGCCAGCAGTTTCGAGGGTTCGAACTATGGCTACACCTTC | CASSFEGSNYGYTF
NA | TRBJ1-2 | TRBV4-2 | NA | TGTGCCAGCAGCCAAGGTCAGATCATTAACTATGGCTACACCTTC | CASSQGQIINYGYTF
TRBD1 | TRBJ2-7 | TRBV7-9 | NA | TGTGCCAGCAGCTCAGGACAGGCCCCCTACGAGCAGTACTTC | CASSSGQAPYEQYF
NA | TRBJ1-2 | TRBV6-5 | NA | TGTGCCAGCAGTTATCGGAGTTCGGAGGGAAACTATGGCTACACCTTC | CASSYRSSEGNYGYTF
NA | TRBJ1-5 | TRBV5-6 | few | TGTGCCAGCAGCCTACAGGCCTTTAGCAATCAGCCCCAGCATTTT | CASSLQAFSNQPQHF
TRBD2 | TRBJ2-2 | TRBV7-7 | NA | TGTGCCAGCAGCTTAGCGTCACCGGGACTAGCGGGAGTTAGCACCGGGGAGCTGTTTTTT | CASSLASPGLAGVSTGELFF
TRBD1 | TRBJ1-5 | TRBV7-2 | NA | TGTGCCAGCAGCCCAAGGAGGGACAGGGGGCAATGGGGAAATCAGCCCCAGCATTTT | CASSPRRDRGQWGNQPQHF
TRBD1 | TRBJ2-7 | TRBV11-2 | once | TGTGCCAGCAGCTCCGGGACAGGGGGCTCCTACGAGCAGTACTTC | CASSSGTGGSYEQYF